This entry describes one T cell receptor (beta chain). This sample was taken from a study of control samples from healthy donors and cancer patients. The protocol was immunoSEQ multiplex PCR, while the TCRdb copy is restricted to in-frame clones and leaves out a portion. This sample has 150,000 to 200,000 clones, with around 87% found just once. CDR1 is LGHNA and CDR2 is YSLEER in the germline V gene. With 1 base removed from V and 8 bases from J, the gap between germline ends came to 8 bases. This CDR3 region has 12 residues. This chain joins TRBV4-3 and TRBJ1-2; a possible D gene is TRBD1 (5 bases). This clonotype was obtained from a woman aged 45-60 years in good health. Sequencing was done on a sample of blood. Written as DNA, the CDR3 is TGCGCCAGCAGCCAAGCTGGGGGGGGCTACACCTTC. Protein sequence: CASSQAGGGYTF.